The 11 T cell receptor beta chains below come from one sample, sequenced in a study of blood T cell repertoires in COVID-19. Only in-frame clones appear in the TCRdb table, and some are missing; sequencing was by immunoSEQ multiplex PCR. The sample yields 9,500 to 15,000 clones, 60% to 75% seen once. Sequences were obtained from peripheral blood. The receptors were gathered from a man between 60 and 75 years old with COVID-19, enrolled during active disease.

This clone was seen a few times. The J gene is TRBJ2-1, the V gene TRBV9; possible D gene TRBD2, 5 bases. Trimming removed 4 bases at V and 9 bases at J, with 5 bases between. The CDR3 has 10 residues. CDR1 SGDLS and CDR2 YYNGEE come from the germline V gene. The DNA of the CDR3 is TGTGCCAGCAGCCGGGGTGAGCAGTTCTTC. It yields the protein CASSRGEQFF.

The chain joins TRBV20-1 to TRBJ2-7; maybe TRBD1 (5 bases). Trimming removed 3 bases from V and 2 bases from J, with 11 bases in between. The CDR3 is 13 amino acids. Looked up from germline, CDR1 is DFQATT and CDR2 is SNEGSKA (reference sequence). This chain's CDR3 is CSASHDRPYEQYF. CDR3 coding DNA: TGCAGTGCTAGTCACGACAGACCCTACGAGCAGTACTTC.

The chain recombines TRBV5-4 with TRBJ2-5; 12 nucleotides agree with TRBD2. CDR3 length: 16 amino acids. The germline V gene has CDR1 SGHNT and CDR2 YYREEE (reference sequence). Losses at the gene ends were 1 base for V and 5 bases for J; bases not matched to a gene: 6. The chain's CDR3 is CASSLNLAGGRETQYF. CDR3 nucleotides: TGTGCCAGCAGCTTGAACCTAGCGGGGGGGCGGGAGACCCAGTACTTC.

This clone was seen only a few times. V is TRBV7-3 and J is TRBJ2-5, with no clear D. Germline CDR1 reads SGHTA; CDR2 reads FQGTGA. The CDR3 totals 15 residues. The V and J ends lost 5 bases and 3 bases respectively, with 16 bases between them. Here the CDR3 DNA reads TGTGCCAGCAGCCCAATCGCGGCGGTAAAAGAGACCCAGTACTTC. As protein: CASSPIAAVKETQYF.

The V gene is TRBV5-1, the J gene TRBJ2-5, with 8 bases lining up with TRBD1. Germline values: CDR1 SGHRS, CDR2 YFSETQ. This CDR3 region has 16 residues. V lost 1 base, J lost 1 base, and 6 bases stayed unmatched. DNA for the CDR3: TGCGCCAGCAGCTTGAGCGGACAGGGTGGCCAAGAGACCCAGTACTTC. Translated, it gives CASSLSGQGGQETQYF. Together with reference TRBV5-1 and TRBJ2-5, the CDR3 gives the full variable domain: KAGVTQTPRYLIKTRGQQVTLSCSPISGHRSVSWYQQTPGQGLQFLFEYFSETQRNKGNFPGRFSGRQFSNSRSEMNVSTLELGDSALYLCASSLSGQGGQETQYFGPGTRLLVL.

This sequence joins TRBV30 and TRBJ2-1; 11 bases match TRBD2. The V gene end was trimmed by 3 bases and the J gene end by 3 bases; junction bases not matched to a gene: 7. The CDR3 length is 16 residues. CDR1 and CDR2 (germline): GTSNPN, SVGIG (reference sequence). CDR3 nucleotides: TGTGCCTGGAGGGGGGGGACTAGCGGTGTCTACAATGAGCAGTTCTTC. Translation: CAWRGGTSGVYNEQFF.

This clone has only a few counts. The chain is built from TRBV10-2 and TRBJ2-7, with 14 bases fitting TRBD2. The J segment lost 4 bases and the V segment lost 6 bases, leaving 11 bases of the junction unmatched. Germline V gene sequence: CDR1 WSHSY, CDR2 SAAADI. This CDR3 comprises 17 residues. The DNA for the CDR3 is TGCGCCAGCAGCGGACTAGCGGGAGGCCCTAGGGGGTACGAGCAGTACGTC. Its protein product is CASSGLAGGPRGYEQYV.

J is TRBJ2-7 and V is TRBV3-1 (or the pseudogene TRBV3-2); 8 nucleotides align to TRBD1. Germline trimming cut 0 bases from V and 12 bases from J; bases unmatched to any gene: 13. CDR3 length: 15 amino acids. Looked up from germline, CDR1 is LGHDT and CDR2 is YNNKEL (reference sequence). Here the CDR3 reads CASSQDSSTDRDLYF. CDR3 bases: TGTGCCAGCAGCCAAGATTCAAGTACGGACAGGGACTTGTACTTC.

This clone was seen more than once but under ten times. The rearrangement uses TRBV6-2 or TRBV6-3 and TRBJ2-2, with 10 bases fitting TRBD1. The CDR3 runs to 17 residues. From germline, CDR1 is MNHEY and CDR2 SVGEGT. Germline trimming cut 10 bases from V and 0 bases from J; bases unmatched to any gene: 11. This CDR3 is CATIPGDRGPNTGELFF. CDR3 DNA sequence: TGTGCCACCATCCCCGGGGACAGGGGACCGAACACCGGGGAGCTGTTTTTT.

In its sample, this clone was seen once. CDR3 coding DNA: TGTGCCAGCAGACGAACTAGCGGCCCCCTCAGCACAGATACGCAGTATTTT. Protein product: CASRRTSGPLSTDTQYF. The V and J genes are TRBV11-2 and TRBJ2-3, with 8 bases fitting TRBD2. The CDR3 runs to 17 residues. V dropped 6 bases and J dropped 0; count of bases not matched to a gene: 11. Germline lookup yields CDR1 SGHAT and CDR2 FQNNGV.

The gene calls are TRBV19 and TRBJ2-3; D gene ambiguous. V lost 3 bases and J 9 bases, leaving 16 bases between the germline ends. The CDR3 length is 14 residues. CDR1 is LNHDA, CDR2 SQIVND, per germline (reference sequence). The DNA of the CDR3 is TGTGCCAGTAGTATCCGTTCGTGGCCGTGGACGCAGTATTTT. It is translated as CASSIRSWPWTQYF.